The 26 T cell receptor beta chains in this list originate from one sample, sequenced in a study of blood T cell repertoires in COVID-19. The table came from immunoSEQ multiplex PCR; TCRdb's copy has only in-frame clones and leaves some out. The profile covers approximately 200,000 clones, with 70% to 85% appearing a single time and under 5.5% taken by the ten largest. The specimen sequenced was peripheral blood. Every receptor here comes from a woman under 40 with acute or convalescent COVID-19.

The count of this clone is one. Other DNA sequences in the sample encode the same CDR3. V gene TRBV9 combines with J gene TRBJ1-1; 7 bases are shared with TRBD1. Unmatched junction bases numbered 5, after V lost 1 base and J lost 8 bases. The germline V gene encodes CDR1 SGDLS and CDR2 YYNGEE. This CDR3 is 13 amino acids long. The CDR3 DNA reads TGTGCCAGCAGCGTAACCGGGGACAGCGAAGCTTTCTTT. Translation gives CASSVTGDSEAFF.

This clone showed up just once. The chain carries TRBV18 and TRBJ1-1; 9 nucleotides align to TRBD1. Germline assignment: CDR1 KGHSH and CDR2 LQKENI. The CDR3 is 15 amino acids. Trimming removed 3 bases from V and 4 bases from J; junction bases left unmatched: 6. The CDR3 region is CASSPGQGMSTEAFF. In DNA form, the CDR3 reads TGTGCCAGCTCACCGGGACAGGGTATGAGCACTGAAGCTTTCTTT.

The chain has TRBV6-5 and TRBJ1-2; 7 positions match TRBD1. The length of the CDR3 is 12 residues. Trimming took 4 bases from V and 7 from J; bases not matched to a gene: 3. CDR1 and CDR2 (germline): MNHEY, SVGAGI. The CDR3 DNA reads TGTGCCAGCAGTTCAGGGGGGTCTGGCTACACCTTC. It is translated as CASSSGGSGYTF.

The J gene is TRBJ1-2, the V gene TRBV7-2; TRBD1 matches 9 bases. V was clipped by 2 bases and J by 3 bases; unmatched bases: 7. This CDR3 is 16 amino acids long. In germline, CDR1 is SGHTA, CDR2 FQGNSA. The CDR3 DNA reads TGTGCCAGCAGCTTATCCGTGGGACAGGGCTACTATGGCTACACCTTC. This encodes CASSLSVGQGYYGYTF.

V and J are TRBV5-4 and TRBJ1-2; no clear D gene. V gave up 1 base and J gave up 4 bases, with 5 bases separating them. Germline V gene lookup returns CDR1 SGHNT and CDR2 YYREEE (reference sequence). The CDR3 totals 12 residues. The CDR3 reads CASSLLLYGYTF. The CDR3 DNA follows: TGTGCCAGCAGCTTGTTACTCTATGGCTACACCTTC.

The chain links TRBV28 to TRBJ2-3; D is perhaps TRBD1 (5 bases). This CDR3 is built from 12 residues. V was pared by 2 bases and J by 7 bases, with 7 bases between. Germline loops: CDR1 MDHEN, CDR2 SYDVKM. CDR3 sequence: CASSLAGYTQYF. The CDR3 region has the DNA TGTGCCAGCAGTTTAGCAGGGTATACGCAGTATTTT.

The CDR3 nucleotides are TGTGCCAGCAGCCAAGATCGAAGGTGGGGACACTACGAGCAGTACTTC. It translates to CASSQDRRWGHYEQYF. This chain connects TRBV3-1 (or the pseudogene TRBV3-2) to TRBJ2-7; a weak D match, TRBD1 (6 bases). Germline-derived CDR1 and CDR2 are LGHDT and YNNKEL (reference sequence). V lost 0 bases to trimming and J lost 3 bases, with 15 bases between them. The CDR3 totals 16 residues.

J is TRBJ1-6 and V is TRBV6-6; possible D gene TRBD1, 6 bases. CDR1 is MNHNY and CDR2 is SVGAGI in the germline V gene (reference sequence). CDR3 size: 14 residues. Trimming removed 0 bases from V and 9 bases from J, with 9 bases in between. The CDR3 loop is CASSYSGGTSPLHF. The DNA of the CDR3 is TGTGCCAGCAGTTACTCTGGGGGCACTTCACCCCTCCACTTT.

The V call is TRBV4-1, the J call TRBJ2-7; 8 bases map to TRBD1. V gave up 1 base and J gave up 6 bases; unmatched junction bases: 5. CDR3 length equals 14 residues. Germline values: CDR1 MGHRA, CDR2 YSYEKL. As DNA, the CDR3 is TGCGCCAGCAGCCAAGCGGACAGGGTGGGCGAGCAGTACTTC. Translating it yields CASSQADRVGEQYF.

The genes are TRBV3-1 (or the pseudogene TRBV3-2) and TRBJ2-7; D is undetermined. The V and J ends lost 1 base and 4 bases respectively, with 11 bases between them. Germline V lookup: CDR1 LGHDT, CDR2 YNNKEL (reference sequence). This CDR3 spans 14 amino acids. CDR3 nucleotides: TGTGCCAGCAGCCAAGGGCGCGGTAGTTACGAGCAGTACTTC. Translation: CASSQGRGSYEQYF.

Only one count was recorded for this clone. The rearrangement uses TRBV28 and TRBJ1-5; tentatively, D is TRBD1 (5 bases). The V gene's germline CDR1 is MDHEN and CDR2 SYDVKM. Trimming took off 8 bases at V and 1 base at J, with 18 bases between the two ends. The CDR3 is 16 amino acids. The CDR3 nucleotides read TGTGCCAGCGAGGTTACAGTCTCAGGGAGCAATCAGCCCCAGCATTTT. Its protein is CASEVTVSGSNQPQHF.

The V and J genes are TRBV19 and TRBJ1-5; TRBD1 might be the D (6 bases). Germline V CDR1 and CDR2: LNHDA, SQIVND (reference sequence). The CDR3 consists of 17 residues. Trimming left V 0 bases short and J 4 bases short, with 16 bases between. CDR3 DNA: TGTGCCAGTAGTATAGATCTATTTAGAGGGGGAAATCAGCCCCAGCATTTT. Translation gives CASSIDLFRGGNQPQHF. The full variable domain, rest sourced from reference TRBV19 and TRBJ1-5, is DGGITQSPKYLFRKEGQNVTLSCEQNLNHDAMYWYRQDPGQGLRLIYYSQIVNDFQKGDIAEGYSVSREKKESFPLTVTSAQKNPTAFYLCASSIDLFRGGNQPQHFGDGTRLSIL.

The J gene is TRBJ2-1, the V gene TRBV19; the match to TRBD2 covers 8 bases. V gave up 6 bases and J gave up 7 bases; unmatched junction bases: 8. From germline, CDR1 is LNHDA and CDR2 SQIVND (reference sequence). CDR3 length: 14 residues. The CDR3, as DNA: TGTGCCAGTAGCAGCGGGAGTCCGGGTAATGAGCAGTTCTTC. Its protein product is CASSSGSPGNEQFF.

V is TRBV5-1 and J is TRBJ1-2, with D possibly being TRBD1 (6 bases). CDR1 and CDR2 (germline): SGHRS, YFSETQ. This CDR3 is built from 15 residues. V lost 2 bases to trimming and J lost 2 bases, with 13 bases between them. The CDR3 region is CASSLRPDSNYGYTF. CDR3 DNA: TGCGCCAGCAGCTTACGACCGGACAGCAACTATGGCTACACCTTC.

This sequence joins TRBV2 and TRBJ2-7, with D perhaps matching TRBD1 (5 bases). Germline-derived CDR1 and CDR2 are SNHLY and FYNNEI. The CDR3 spans 15 residues. V gave up 4 bases and J gave up 1 base, with 14 bases separating them. CDR3 loop: CASSGLRVGSYEQYF. The CDR3 DNA sequence: TGTGCCAGCAGTGGCCTCAGGGTCGGGTCCTACGAGCAGTACTTC.

This chain joins TRBV5-1 and TRBJ2-7; 7 bases align to TRBD1. With 1 base clipped from V and 7 bases from J, the junction kept 8 bases outside the gene matches. The CDR3 is 14 residues long. The germline CDR1 and CDR2 sequences are SGHRS and YFSETQ. DNA for the CDR3: TGCGCCAGCAGCTTGACAGGGGCCCAATGGGAGCAGTACTTC. It codes for CASSLTGAQWEQYF.

The genes are TRBV7-9 and TRBJ2-2; no clear D gene. The CDR3 is 15 amino acids. Trimming took 1 base from V and 6 from J, leaving 12 bases between them. Germline V gene lookup returns CDR1 SEHNR and CDR2 FQNEAQ (reference sequence). This CDR3 is CASSLDGTRAGELFF. CDR3 nucleotides: TGTGCCAGCAGCTTAGATGGTACCCGAGCCGGGGAGCTGTTTTTT.

The genes are TRBV29-1 and TRBJ2-4; D gene unclear. V lost 5 bases, J lost 0 bases, and 8 bases lay in between. The CDR3 spans 13 residues. The germline V gene has CDR1 SQVTM and CDR2 ANQGSEA. The CDR3 DNA sequence: TGCAGCGTTACACTACTAGCCAAAAACATTCAGTACTTC. Translation gives CSVTLLAKNIQYF.

A few counts support this clone. This sequence joins TRBV10-3 and TRBJ2-1; 13 bases agree with TRBD2. Germline CDR1 and CDR2: ENHRY and SYGVKD. This CDR3 has 15 residues. The J segment lost 9 bases and the V segment lost 3 bases, leaving 5 bases of the junction unmatched. The CDR3 DNA is TGTGCCATCAGTGATACTAGCGGGGGGGCCGTTGAGCAGTTCTTC. It yields the protein CAISDTSGGAVEQFF.

In DNA form, the CDR3 reads TGTGCCAGTGGGACTCCGAGGGGCGAGCAGTACTTC. As protein: CASGTPRGEQYF. The chain is built from TRBV19 and TRBJ2-7; D is perhaps TRBD2 (6 bases). The CDR3 contains 12 residues. Trimming cost V 8 bases and J 6 bases, with 14 bases left between them. The germline CDR1 and CDR2 sequences are LNHDA and SQIVND (reference sequence).

The chain is built from TRBV5-1 and TRBJ1-2; TRBD1 is a possible D gene (6 bases). Trimming shortened V by 2 bases and J by 3 bases, and 11 bases separated the two germline ends. This CDR3 has 14 residues. Per germline, CDR1 SGHRS and CDR2 YFSETQ. The CDR3 DNA follows: TGCGCCAGCAGCTTTCTACAGGGAGACTATGGCTACACCTTC. It specifies CASSFLQGDYGYTF.

This chain uses TRBV7-3 with TRBJ2-3; 10 nucleotides match TRBD2. This CDR3 has 16 amino acids. J gave up 3 bases and V 4 bases, and 7 bases lay outside the gene matches. Germline V lookup: CDR1 SGHTA, CDR2 FQGTGA. The CDR3 protein is CASSSIAGGGTDTQYF. CDR3 coding DNA: TGTGCCAGCAGCTCAATAGCGGGGGGAGGGACAGATACGCAGTATTTT. The whole variable domain, remainder taken from reference TRBV7-3 and TRBJ2-3, is GAGVSQTPSNKVTEKGKYVELRCDPISGHTALYWYRQSLGQGPEFLIYFQGTGAADDSGLPNDRFFAVRPEGSVSTLKIQRTERGDSAVYLCASSSIAGGGTDTQYFGPGTRLTVL.

DNA of the CDR3: TGTGCCAGCAGCCCGGGACACTTTGGAAACACCATATATTTT. It encodes CASSPGHFGNTIYF. V and J are TRBV9 and TRBJ1-3; a weak D match, TRBD1 (6 bases). The CDR3 has 14 residues. V was pared by 4 bases and J by 3 bases, with 11 bases between. Germline CDR1 SGDLS, CDR2 YYNGEE.

V gene TRBV7-9 combines with J gene TRBJ2-3; TRBD2 matches 13 bases. Germline V gene data show CDR1 as SEHNR and CDR2 as FQNEAQ (reference sequence). This CDR3 has 19 residues. V shed 5 bases and J 1 base; nucleotides not matched to a gene: 12. The CDR3 is CASSTRTSGGARGTDTQYF. In DNA form, the CDR3 reads TGTGCCAGCAGCACCCGAACTAGCGGGGGGGCCCGAGGCACAGATACGCAGTATTTT.

This clone was detected only a few times. The chain couples TRBV4-2 to TRBJ1-1; D not certain. V gave up 0 bases and J gave up 4 bases, with 9 bases separating them. There are 14 residues in the CDR3. From germline, CDR1 is LGHNA and CDR2 YNFKEQ. DNA of the CDR3: TGTGCCAGCAGCCAAGATTACCGGGGCACTGAAGCTTTCTTT. Its translation: CASSQDYRGTEAFF.

This clone was seen a handful of times. The chain has TRBV5-1 and TRBJ2-7; 11 bases map to TRBD2. The CDR3 contains 14 residues. V shed 1 base, J shed 5 bases, and the junction held 2 bases outside the gene matches. Germline loops: CDR1 SGHRS, CDR2 YFSETQ. The CDR3 here is CASSLTSGSNEQYF. In DNA, the CDR3 is TGCGCCAGCAGCTTGACTAGCGGGAGCAACGAGCAGTACTTC.